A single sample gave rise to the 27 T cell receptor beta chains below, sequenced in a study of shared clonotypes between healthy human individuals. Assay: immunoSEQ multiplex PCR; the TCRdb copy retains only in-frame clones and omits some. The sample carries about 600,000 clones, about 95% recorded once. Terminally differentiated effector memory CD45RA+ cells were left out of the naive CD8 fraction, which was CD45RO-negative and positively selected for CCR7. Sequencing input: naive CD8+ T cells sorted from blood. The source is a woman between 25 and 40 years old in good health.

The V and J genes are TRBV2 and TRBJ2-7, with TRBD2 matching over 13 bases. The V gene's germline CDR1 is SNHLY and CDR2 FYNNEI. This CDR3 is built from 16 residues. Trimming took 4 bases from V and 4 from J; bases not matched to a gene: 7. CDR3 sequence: CASSANGLAGAYEQYF. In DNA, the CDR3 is TGTGCCAGCAGTGCAAACGGACTAGCGGGAGCATACGAGCAGTACTTC.

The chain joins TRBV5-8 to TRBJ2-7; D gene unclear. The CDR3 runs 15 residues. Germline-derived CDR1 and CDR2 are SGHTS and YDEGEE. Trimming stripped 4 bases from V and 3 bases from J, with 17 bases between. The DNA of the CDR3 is TGTGCCAGCAGCCTAAGTCCTTCCAAGGACTACGAGCAGTACTTC. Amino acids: CASSLSPSKDYEQYF.

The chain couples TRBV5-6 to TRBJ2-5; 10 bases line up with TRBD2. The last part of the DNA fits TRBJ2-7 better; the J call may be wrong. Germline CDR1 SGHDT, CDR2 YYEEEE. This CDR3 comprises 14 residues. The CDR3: CASSPGTSAYEQYF. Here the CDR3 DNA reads TGTGCCAGCAGTCCCGGGACTAGCGCCTACGAGCAGTACTTC.

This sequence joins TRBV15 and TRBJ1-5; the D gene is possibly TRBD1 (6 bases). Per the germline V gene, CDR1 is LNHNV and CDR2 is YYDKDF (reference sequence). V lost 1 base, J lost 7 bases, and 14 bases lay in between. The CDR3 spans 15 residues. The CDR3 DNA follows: TGTGCCACCAGCAGAGTAGGGGGAGGCGGGCAGCCCCAGCATTTT. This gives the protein CATSRVGGGGQPQHF. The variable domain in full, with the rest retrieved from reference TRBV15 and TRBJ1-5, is DAMVIQNPRYQVTQFGKPVTLSCSQTLNHNVMYWYQQKSSQAPKLLFHYYDKDFNNEADTPDNFQSRRPNTSFCFLDIRSPGLGDTAMYLCATSRVGGGGQPQHFGDGTRLSIL.

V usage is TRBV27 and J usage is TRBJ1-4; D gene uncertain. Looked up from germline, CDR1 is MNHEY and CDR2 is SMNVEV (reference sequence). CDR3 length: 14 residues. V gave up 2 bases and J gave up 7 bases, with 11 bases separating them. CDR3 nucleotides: TGTGCCAGCAGTTTAGTCAGCCGAGTTGAAAAACTGTTTTTT. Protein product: CASSLVSRVEKLFF.

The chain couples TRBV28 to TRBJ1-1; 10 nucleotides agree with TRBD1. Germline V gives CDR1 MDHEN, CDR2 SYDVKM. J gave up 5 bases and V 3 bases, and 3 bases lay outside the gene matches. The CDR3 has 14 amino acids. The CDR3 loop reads CASSFRQGATEAFF. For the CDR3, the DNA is TGTGCCAGCAGTTTCAGACAGGGGGCAACTGAAGCTTTCTTT.

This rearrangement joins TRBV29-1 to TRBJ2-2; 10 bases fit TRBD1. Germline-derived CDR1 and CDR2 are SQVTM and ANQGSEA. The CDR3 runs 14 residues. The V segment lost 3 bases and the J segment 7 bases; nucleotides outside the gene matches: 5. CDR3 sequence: CSVDGDRGNGELFF. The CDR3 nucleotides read TGCAGCGTTGACGGGGACAGGGGTAACGGGGAGCTGTTTTTT.

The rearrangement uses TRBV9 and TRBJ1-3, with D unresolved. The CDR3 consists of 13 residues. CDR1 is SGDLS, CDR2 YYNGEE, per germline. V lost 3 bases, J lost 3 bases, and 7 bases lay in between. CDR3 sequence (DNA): TGTGCCAGCAGCGAACAAAATGGAAACACCATATATTTT. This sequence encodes CASSEQNGNTIYF. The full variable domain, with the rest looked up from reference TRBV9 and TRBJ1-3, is DSGVTQTPKHLITATGQRVTLRCSPRSGDLSVYWYQQSLDQGLQFLIQYYNGEERAKGNILERFSAQQFPDLHSELNLSSLELGDSALYFCASSEQNGNTIYFGEGSWLTVV.

The CDR3 region is CASSPLAGGPLDSYNEQFF. In nucleotides, the CDR3 is TGTGCCAGCAGCCCTCTAGCGGGAGGGCCTCTCGACTCCTACAATGAGCAGTTCTTC. The chain employs TRBV7-8 and TRBJ2-1; TRBD2 matches 12 bases. The CDR3 totals 19 residues. After removal of 5 bases from V and 0 bases from J, the junction contained 11 bases not matched to a gene. Germline values: CDR1 SGHVS, CDR2 FQNEAQ.

CDR3 nucleotides: TGTGCCAGCAGCCCCGTCCAGGGTGGAGCTTTCTTT. Translation: CASSPVQGGAFF. This chain connects TRBV16 to TRBJ1-1; TRBD1 might be the D (5 bases). The CDR3 spans 12 residues. V was clipped by 4 bases and J by 10 bases, with 13 bases between them. Germline V CDR1 and CDR2: KGHSY, FQNENV. Looking up the rest from reference TRBV16 and TRBJ1-1 gives the full variable domain: GEEVAQTPKHLVRGEGQKAKLYCAPIKGHSYVFWYQQVLKNEFKFLISFQNENVFDETGMPKERFSAKCLPNSPCSLEIQATKLEDSAVYFCASSPVQGGAFFGQGTRLTVV.

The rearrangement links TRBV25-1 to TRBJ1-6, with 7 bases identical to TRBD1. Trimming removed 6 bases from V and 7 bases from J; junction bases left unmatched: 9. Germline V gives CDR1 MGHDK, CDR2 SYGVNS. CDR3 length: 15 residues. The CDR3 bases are TGTGCCAGCAGGCCCGAGGGGGCTGGAAATTCACCCCTCCACTTT. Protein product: CASRPEGAGNSPLHF.

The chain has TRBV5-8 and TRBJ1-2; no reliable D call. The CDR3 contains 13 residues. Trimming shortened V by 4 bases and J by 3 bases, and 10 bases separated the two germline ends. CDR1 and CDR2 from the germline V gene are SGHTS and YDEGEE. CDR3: CASSPDGYYGYTF. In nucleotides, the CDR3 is TGTGCCAGCAGCCCTGACGGATACTATGGCTACACCTTC.

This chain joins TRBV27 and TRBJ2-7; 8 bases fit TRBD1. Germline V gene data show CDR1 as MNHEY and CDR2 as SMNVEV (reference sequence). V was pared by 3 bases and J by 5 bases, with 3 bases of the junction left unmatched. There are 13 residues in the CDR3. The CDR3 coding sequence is TGTGCCAGCAGTTTCGGACAGGGCAACGAGCAGTACTTC. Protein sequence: CASSFGQGNEQYF.

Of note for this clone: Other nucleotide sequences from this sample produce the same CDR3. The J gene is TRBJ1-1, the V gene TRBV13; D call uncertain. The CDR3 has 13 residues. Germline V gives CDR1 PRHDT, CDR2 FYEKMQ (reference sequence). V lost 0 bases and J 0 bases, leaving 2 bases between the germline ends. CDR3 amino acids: CASSLGLNTEAFF. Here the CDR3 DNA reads TGTGCCAGCAGCTTAGGTCTGAACACTGAAGCTTTCTTT. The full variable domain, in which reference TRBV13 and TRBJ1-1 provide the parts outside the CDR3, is AAGVIQSPRHLIKEKRETATLKCYPIPRHDTVYWYQQGPGQDPQFLISFYEKMQSDKGSIPDRFSAQQFSDYHSELNMSSLELGDSALYFCASSLGLNTEAFFGQGTRLTVV.

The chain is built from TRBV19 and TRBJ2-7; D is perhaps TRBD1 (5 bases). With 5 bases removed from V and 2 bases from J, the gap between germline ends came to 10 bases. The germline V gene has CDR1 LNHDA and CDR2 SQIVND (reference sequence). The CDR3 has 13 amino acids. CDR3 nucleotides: TGTGCCAGTAGTTTTGGACATACCTACGAGCAGTACTTC. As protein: CASSFGHTYEQYF. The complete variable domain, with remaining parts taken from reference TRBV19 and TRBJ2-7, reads DGGITQSPKYLFRKEGQNVTLSCEQNLNHDAMYWYRQDPGQGLRLIYYSQIVNDFQKGDIAEGYSVSREKKESFPLTVTSAQKNPTAFYLCASSFGHTYEQYFGPGTRLTVT.

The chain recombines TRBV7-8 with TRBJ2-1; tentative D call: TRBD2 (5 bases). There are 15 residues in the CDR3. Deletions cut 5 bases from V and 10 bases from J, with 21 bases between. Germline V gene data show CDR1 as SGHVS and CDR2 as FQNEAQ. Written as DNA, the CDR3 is TGTGCCAGCAGCCCCCTACCGACTACCCGGTCGGAGCAGTTCTTC. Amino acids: CASSPLPTTRSEQFF.

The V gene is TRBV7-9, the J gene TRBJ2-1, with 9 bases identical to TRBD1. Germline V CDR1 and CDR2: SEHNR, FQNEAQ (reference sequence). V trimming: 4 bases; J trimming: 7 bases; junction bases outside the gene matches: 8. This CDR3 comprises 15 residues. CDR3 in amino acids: CASSSGQGSRNEQFF. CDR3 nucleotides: TGTGCCAGCAGCTCCGGACAGGGGTCAAGAAATGAGCAGTTCTTC.

The DNA of the CDR3 is TGTGCCAGCAGCCCCGATAGCAGGGGCGCAGATACGCAGTATTTT. This encodes CASSPDSRGADTQYF. V gene TRBV16 combines with J gene TRBJ2-3, with D possibly matching TRBD1 (6 bases). There are 15 residues in the CDR3. Looked up from germline, CDR1 is KGHSY and CDR2 is FQNENV. V shed 4 bases and J shed 4 bases, with 15 bases lying between them.

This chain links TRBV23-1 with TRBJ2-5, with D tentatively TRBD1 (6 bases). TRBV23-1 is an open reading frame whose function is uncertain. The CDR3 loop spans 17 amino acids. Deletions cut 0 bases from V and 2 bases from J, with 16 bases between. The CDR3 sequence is CASSQSPGTGKQETQYF. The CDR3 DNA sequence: TGCGCCAGCAGTCAATCCCCGGGAACAGGGAAGCAAGAGACCCAGTACTTC.

The CDR3 is CASSVVGRTDTQYF. In nucleotides, the CDR3 is TGTGCCAGCAGCGTAGTGGGCCGCACAGATACGCAGTATTTT. V usage is TRBV9 and J usage is TRBJ2-3; the D is unclear. V gave up 0 bases and J gave up 1 base, with 6 bases separating them. Germline loops: CDR1 SGDLS, CDR2 YYNGEE. The CDR3 is 14 amino acids.

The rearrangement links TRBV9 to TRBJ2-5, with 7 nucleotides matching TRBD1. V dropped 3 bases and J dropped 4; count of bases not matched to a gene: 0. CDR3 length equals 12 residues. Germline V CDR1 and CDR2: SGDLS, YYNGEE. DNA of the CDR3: TGTGCCAGCAGCGGGACAGGAGAGACCCAGTACTTC. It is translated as CASSGTGETQYF.

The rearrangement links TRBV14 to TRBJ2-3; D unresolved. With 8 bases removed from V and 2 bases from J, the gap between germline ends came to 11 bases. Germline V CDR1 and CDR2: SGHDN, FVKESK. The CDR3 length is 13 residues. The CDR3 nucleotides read TGTGCCAGCCGGTTGGGGTTCACAGATACGCAGTATTTT. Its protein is CASRLGFTDTQYF.

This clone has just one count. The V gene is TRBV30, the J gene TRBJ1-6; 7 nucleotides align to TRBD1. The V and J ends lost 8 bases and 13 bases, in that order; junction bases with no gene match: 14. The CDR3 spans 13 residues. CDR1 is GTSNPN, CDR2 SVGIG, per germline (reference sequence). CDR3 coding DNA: TGTGCCGGAACATTTGACAGGGAACAGCCCCTCCACTTT. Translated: CAGTFDREQPLHF.

CDR3 loop: CASSLKGELPYEQYF. The CDR3 nucleotides are TGCGCCAGCAGCCTCAAGGGGGAACTCCCCTACGAGCAGTACTTC. The chain employs TRBV4-1 and TRBJ2-7; D might be TRBD1 (6 bases). The germline gives CDR1 MGHRA, CDR2 YSYEKL. V gave up 4 bases and J gave up 2 bases, with 15 bases separating them. CDR3 length: 15 residues.

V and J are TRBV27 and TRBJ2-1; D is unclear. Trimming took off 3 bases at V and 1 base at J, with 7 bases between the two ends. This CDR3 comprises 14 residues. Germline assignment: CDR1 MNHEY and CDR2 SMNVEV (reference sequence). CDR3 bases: TGTGCCAGCAGTTTCCTACCGTCCTACAATGAGCAGTTCTTC. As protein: CASSFLPSYNEQFF.

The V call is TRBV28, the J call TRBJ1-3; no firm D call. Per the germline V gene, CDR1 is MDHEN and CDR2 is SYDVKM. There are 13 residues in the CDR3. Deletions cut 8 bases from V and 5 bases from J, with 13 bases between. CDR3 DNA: TGTGCCAGCTGCCCCATGGTACGAAACACCATATATTTT. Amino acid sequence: CASCPMVRNTIYF.

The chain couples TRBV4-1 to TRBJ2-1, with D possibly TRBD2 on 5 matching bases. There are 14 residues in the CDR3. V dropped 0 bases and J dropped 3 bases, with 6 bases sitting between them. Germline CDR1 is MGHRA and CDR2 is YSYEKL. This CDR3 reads CASSQETSYNEQFF. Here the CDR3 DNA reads TGCGCCAGCAGCCAAGAAACTAGCTACAATGAGCAGTTCTTC.